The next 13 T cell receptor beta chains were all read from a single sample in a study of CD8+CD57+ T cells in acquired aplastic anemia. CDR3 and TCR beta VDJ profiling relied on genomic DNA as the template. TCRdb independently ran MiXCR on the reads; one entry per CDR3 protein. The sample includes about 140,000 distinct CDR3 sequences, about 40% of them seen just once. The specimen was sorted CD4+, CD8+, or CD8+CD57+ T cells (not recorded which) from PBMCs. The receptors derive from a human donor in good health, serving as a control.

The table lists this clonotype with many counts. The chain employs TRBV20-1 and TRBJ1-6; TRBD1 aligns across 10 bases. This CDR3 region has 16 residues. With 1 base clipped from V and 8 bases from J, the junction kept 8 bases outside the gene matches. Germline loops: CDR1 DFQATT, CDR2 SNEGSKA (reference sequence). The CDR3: CSARVPGTGADSPLHF. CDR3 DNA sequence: TGCAGTGCTAGAGTCCCCGGGACAGGGGCCGATTCACCCCTCCACTTT.

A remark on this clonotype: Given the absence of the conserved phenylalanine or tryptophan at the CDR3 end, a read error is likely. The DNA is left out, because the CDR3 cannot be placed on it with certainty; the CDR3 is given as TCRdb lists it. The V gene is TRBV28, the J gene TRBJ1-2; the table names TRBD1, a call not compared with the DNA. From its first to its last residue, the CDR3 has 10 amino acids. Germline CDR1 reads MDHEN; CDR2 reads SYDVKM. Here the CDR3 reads CASSRVGHTL.

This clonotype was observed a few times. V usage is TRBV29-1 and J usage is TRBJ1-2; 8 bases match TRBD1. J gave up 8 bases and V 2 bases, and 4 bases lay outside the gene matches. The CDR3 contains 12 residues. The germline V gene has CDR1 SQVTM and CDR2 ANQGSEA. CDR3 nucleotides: TGCAGCGTTGAACAGGGGGCGCGGGGCTACACCTTC. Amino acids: CSVEQGARGYTF. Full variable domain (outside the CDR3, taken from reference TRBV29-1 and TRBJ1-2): SAVISQKPSRDICQRGTSLTIQCQVDSQVTMMFWYRQQPGQSLTLIATANQGSEATYESGFVIDKFPISRPNLTFSTLTVSNMSPEDSSIYLCSVEQGARGYTFGSGTRLTVV.

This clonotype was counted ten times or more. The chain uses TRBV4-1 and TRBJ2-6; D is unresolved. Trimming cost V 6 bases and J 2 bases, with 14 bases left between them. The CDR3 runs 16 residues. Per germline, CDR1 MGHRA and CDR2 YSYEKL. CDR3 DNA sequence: TGCGCCAGCAGAGGTCTGGACCCCCCTGGGGCCAACGTCCTGACTTTC. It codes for CASRGLDPPGANVLTF.

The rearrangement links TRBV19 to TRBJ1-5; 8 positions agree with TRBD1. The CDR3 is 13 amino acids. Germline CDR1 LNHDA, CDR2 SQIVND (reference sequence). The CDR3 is CAARDRPRMPQHF. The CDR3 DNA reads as TGTGCTGCAAGGGACAGGCCCCGGATGCCCCAGCATTTT.

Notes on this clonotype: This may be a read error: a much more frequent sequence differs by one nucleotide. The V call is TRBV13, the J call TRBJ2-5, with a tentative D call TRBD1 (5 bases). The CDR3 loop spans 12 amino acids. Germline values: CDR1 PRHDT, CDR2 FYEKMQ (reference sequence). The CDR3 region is CANSRQKETQYF. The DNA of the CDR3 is TGTGCCAACAGCCGACAGAAAGAGACCCAGTACTTC.

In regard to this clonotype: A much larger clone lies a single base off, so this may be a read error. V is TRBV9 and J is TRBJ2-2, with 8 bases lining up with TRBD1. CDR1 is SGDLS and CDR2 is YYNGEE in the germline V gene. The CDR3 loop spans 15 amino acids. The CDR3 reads CASSETGVTTGEPFF. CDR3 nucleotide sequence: TGTGCCAGCAGCGAGACAGGGGTTACCACCGGGGAGCCGTTTTTT.

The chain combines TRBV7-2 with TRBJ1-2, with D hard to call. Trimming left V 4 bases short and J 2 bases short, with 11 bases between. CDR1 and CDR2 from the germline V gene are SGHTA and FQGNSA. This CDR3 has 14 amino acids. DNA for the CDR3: TGTGCCAGCAGCTCGCCGACGGGGAACTATGGCTACACCTTC. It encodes CASSSPTGNYGYTF.

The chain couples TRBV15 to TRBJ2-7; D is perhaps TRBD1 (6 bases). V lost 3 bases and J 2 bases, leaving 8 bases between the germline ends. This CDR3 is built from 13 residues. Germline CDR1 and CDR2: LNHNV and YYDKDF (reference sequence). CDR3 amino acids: CATSSGQPYEQYF. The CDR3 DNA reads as TGTGCCACCAGCAGTGGACAGCCCTACGAGCAGTACTTC.

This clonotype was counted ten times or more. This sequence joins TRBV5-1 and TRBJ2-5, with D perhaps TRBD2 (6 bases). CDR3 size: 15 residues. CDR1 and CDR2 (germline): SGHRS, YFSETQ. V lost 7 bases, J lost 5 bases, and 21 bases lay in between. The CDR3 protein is CASQRSLALAETQYF. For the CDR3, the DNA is TGCGCCAGCCAAAGATCCCTAGCGTTGGCGGAGACCCAGTACTTC.

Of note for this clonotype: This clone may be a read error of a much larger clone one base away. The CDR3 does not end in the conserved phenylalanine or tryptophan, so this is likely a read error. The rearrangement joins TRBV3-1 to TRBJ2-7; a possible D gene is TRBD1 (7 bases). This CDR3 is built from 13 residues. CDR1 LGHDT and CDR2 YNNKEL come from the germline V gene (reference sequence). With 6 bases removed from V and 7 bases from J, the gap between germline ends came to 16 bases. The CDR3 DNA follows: TGTGCCAGCAGTCAGGGGGGTCTTTGGGAGCAGTACCTC. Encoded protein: CASSQGGLWEQYL.

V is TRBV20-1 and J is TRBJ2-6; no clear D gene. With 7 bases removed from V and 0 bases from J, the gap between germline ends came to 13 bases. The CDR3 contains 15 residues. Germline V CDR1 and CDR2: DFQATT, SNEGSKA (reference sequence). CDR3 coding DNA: TGCAGTGTCAAGGGTCCTCCCTCTGGGGCCAACGTCCTGACTTTC. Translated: CSVKGPPSGANVLTF.

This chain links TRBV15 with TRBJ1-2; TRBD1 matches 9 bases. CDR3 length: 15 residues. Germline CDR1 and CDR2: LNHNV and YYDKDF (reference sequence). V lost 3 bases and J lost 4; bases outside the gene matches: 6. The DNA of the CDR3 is TGTGCCACCAGCAGCACAGGGGGCCCCGGCTATGGCTACACCTTC. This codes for CATSSTGGPGYGYTF. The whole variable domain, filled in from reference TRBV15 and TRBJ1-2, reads DAMVIQNPRYQVTQFGKPVTLSCSQTLNHNVMYWYQQKSSQAPKLLFHYYDKDFNNEADTPDNFQSRRPNTSFCFLDIRSPGLGDTAMYLCATSSTGGPGYGYTFGSGTRLTVV.